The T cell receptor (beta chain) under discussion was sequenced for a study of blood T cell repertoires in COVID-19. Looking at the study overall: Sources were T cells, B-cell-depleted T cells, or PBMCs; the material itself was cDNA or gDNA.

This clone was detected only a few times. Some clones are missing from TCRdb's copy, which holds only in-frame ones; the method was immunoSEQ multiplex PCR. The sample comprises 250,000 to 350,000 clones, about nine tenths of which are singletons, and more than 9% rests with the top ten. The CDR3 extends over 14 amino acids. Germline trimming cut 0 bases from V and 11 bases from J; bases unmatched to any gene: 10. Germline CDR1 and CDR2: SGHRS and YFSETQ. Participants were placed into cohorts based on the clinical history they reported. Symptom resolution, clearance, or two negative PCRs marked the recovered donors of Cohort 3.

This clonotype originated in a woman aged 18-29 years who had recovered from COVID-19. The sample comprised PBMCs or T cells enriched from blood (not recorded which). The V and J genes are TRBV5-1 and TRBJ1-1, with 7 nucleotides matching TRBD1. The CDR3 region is CASSLANRGRSAFF. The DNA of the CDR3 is TGCGCCAGCAGCTTGGCAAACAGGGGACGTTCGGCTTTCTTT.